A single T cell receptor (beta chain) is shown here with its context. The target antigen is unknown. Trimming pared 10 bases from V and 0 bases from J, leaving 12 bases between. The CDR3 totals 13 residues. The germline V gene has CDR1 LGHNT and CDR2 FRNRAP. The data are from a study of cytomegalovirus exposure and HLA in healthy donors. Study-level points and caveats: The dataset shows that most TCR sequences were rare, while some public TCRs occurred in many donors. A few chains tied to CMV proved CMV antigen-specific in vitro.

Vbeta (60) and Jbeta (13) primers were used in the PCR. TCRdb's copy holds only in-frame clones and misses some; the assay was immunoSEQ multiplex PCR. The table has about 130,000 clones, over 15% seen once. This chain uses TRBV12-5 with TRBJ2-5; weak D call: TRBD1 (6 bases). This receptor was obtained from a female donor in good health and CMV-seropositive. The sequenced sample consisted of PBMCs. The DNA of the CDR3 is TGTGCTACCGTCAGGGACAACCAAGAGACCCAGTACTTC. It codes for CATVRDNQETQYF.